Listed below are T cell receptor beta chains from one sample, sequenced in a study of graft-versus-host responses after intestinal transplantation. TCRdb keeps only in-frame clones here, not all; method: immunoSEQ multiplex PCR. This sample has 50,000 to 75,000 clones, with approximately 91% found just once. These receptors' targets are unknown. Sample: unstimulated CD8+ T cells sorted from spleen or lymph node cells, taken before transplant. The source is a human donor who was the organ donor for an intestinal transplant. Each CDR3 is given with its conserved first and last residue. D genes are given only for firm matches. Size values are once, few and many counts, or a class for expanded clones, and some rows have none.

CDR3nt	CDR3aa	abundance	v_gene	d_gene	j_gene
TGTGCCAGCAGCGTCCGGGGGGGAGTAGGGGACGAGCAGTACTTC	CASSVRGGVGDEQYF	.	TRBV9	TRBD2	TRBJ2-7
TGTGCCATCGGGACCGGGGAGCTGTTTTTT	CAIGTGELFF	.	TRBV11-2	.	TRBJ2-2
TGTGCCAGCTTAGGAGGGCGCACGGGCGGCTACACCTTC	CASLGGRTGGYTF	.	TRBV6-4	.	TRBJ1-2
TGCAGTGCTAAGCGGGGGACTGAAGCTTTCTTT	CSAKRGTEAFF	.	TRBV20-1	.	TRBJ1-1
TGTGCCAGCAGTGAACGACTAGCGGGAGGATACGAGCAGTACTTC	CASSERLAGGYEQYF	.	TRBV6-1	TRBD2	TRBJ2-7
TGTGCCACCAGCAGTGCCCGCGGCAGTATATGGAATAGCAATCAGCCCCAGCATTTT	CATSSARGSIWNSNQPQHF	.	TRBV15	.	TRBJ1-5
TGTGCCAGCAGCCAAAGTGACCCGGGACTCTCCCCGATGGGGAATTACGAGCAGTACTTC	CASSQSDPGLSPMGNYEQYF	.	TRBV14	.	TRBJ2-7
TGTGCCAGCAGTTTATCAGGGGCCCTAGGCGAGCAGTACTTC	CASSLSGALGEQYF	.	TRBV27	.	TRBJ2-7
TGTGCCAGCAGCTTTAGCAGATACCCTCCGACAGGGAATGAGCAGTTCTTC	CASSFSRYPPTGNEQFF	once	TRBV7-9	TRBD1	TRBJ2-1
TGTGCCAGCAGTTTAAGGGACAGGGTAGCATACGAGCAGTACTTC	CASSLRDRVAYEQYF	.	TRBV28	TRBD1	TRBJ2-7
TGTGCCAGCAGCCAAGATGGTCCCCGAGCTAGCGAAACCTACGAGCAGTACTTC	CASSQDGPRASETYEQYF	once	TRBV4-2	.	TRBJ2-7
TGTGCCAGCAGCTTGGGGACAGGGACCCTCTACGAGCAGTACTTC	CASSLGTGTLYEQYF	few	TRBV7-2	TRBD1	TRBJ2-7
TGTGCCAGCAGCTCCCTACCCGGGACTAGCGGATTCCCCTACGAGCAGTACTTC	CASSSLPGTSGFPYEQYF	.	TRBV7-2	TRBD2	TRBJ2-7
TGCGCCAGCAGCCAAGAGAGTGGTCTCCCTGCTGCGGAACTGTTTTTT	CASSQESGLPAAELFF	.	TRBV4-3	.	TRBJ2-2
TGCGCCAGCAGCCAAGACCCTCGTTACGGGGGGATATGGGCTAACTATGGCTACACCTTC	CASSQDPRYGGIWANYGYTF	.	TRBV4-1	.	TRBJ1-2
TGTGCCAGCAGTCGGGGGATCGGCCCCGGTCAGCCCCAGCATTTT	CASSRGIGPGQPQHF	.	TRBV6-1	.	TRBJ1-5
TGTGCCAGCTCACCAGGCAACTATGGCTACACCTTC	CASSPGNYGYTF	.	TRBV18	.	TRBJ1-2
TGTGCCAGCAGCCCCCGGAGTATCGGGGTTACCAATGAGCAGTTCTTC	CASSPRSIGVTNEQFF	.	TRBV7-9	.	TRBJ2-1
TGTGCCTGGTTGAGCGGAGGCGAGCAGTACTTC	CAWLSGGEQYF	.	TRBV30	.	TRBJ2-7
TGTGCCAGTAGTCCTTCAGGAGGGGGCGCCGCCTACGAGCAGTACTTC	CASSPSGGGAAYEQYF	.	TRBV19	.	TRBJ2-7
TGTGCCAGCTCACCAGACACGGGGAGCAATCAGCCCCAGCATTTT	CASSPDTGSNQPQHF	once	TRBV18	.	TRBJ1-5
TGTGCCAGCAGCTTCAGGCCGTTCTACGAGCAGTACTTC	CASSFRPFYEQYF	.	TRBV2	.	TRBJ2-7
TGTGCCAGCAAGACCGGGGGAATAAAGACCCAGTACTTC	CASKTGGIKTQYF	.	TRBV28	.	TRBJ2-5
TGTGCCAGCAGCAGGGAAGGGACAGGGCTCTATTACACCGGGGAGCTGTTTTTT	CASSREGTGLYYTGELFF	.	TRBV28	TRBD1	TRBJ2-2
TGTGCCAGCAGTCTCGCGGGGACTACCTACGAGCAGTACTTC	CASSLAGTTYEQYF	.	TRBV28	TRBD2	TRBJ2-7
TGTGCCTGGAGTACAACTTTTGGGGGGACTGGGGCCAACGTCCTGACTTTC	CAWSTTFGGTGANVLTF	.	TRBV30	.	TRBJ2-6
TGTGCCAGCAGTTCCACCGAAGGTGCAGGGGGCCATGGCTACACCTTC	CASSSTEGAGGHGYTF	few	TRBV28	TRBD1	TRBJ1-2
TGTGCCAGCAGTTTATGCGGGCTAGCGGGAGGACCGAACAATGAGCAGTTCTTC	CASSLCGLAGGPNNEQFF	.	TRBV28	TRBD2	TRBJ2-1
TGTGCCAGCAGTTCTAGCCTGACTGACGAGCAGTACTTC	CASSSSLTDEQYF	.	TRBV27	.	TRBJ2-7
TGTGCCAGCAGGTCTGTACTAGCACTGGAGACCCAGTACTTC	CASRSVLALETQYF	.	TRBV5-6	.	TRBJ2-5
TGTGCCAGCATGCCGACTCGTGGAGCTAACTATGGCTACACCTTC	CASMPTRGANYGYTF	.	TRBV27	.	TRBJ1-2
TGTGCCATCAGTGAAGGCAGGGACACTGAAGCTTTCTTT	CAISEGRDTEAFF	.	TRBV10-3	.	TRBJ1-1
TGTGCCAGTAGTATAGATCTTTCCGGGGGGGCTTACAATGAGCAGTTCTTC	CASSIDLSGGAYNEQFF	.	TRBV19	TRBD2	TRBJ2-1
TGTGCCAGCAGGGACACGGGTTACTACGAGCAGTACTTC	CASRDTGYYEQYF	.	TRBV11-2	.	TRBJ2-7
TGTGCCAGCAGTCGCCTGGACAGGCTCTACGAGCAGTACTTC	CASSRLDRLYEQYF	.	TRBV6-5	TRBD1	TRBJ2-7
TGTGCCAGCAGTATGGGACAGGGTAACACTGAAGCTTTCTTT	CASSMGQGNTEAFF	.	TRBV6-5	TRBD1	TRBJ1-1
TGTGCCAGCAGCTCCGGGGGATGGCTTGCCCCCGAGCAGTACTTC	CASSSGGWLAPEQYF	.	TRBV28	.	TRBJ2-7
TGCGCCAGCAGCCTTACTACCGGGACAGGGTGTTACGAGCAGTACTTC	CASSLTTGTGCYEQYF	.	TRBV23-1	TRBD1	TRBJ2-7
TGTGCCAAACGCCGACTAGCGGGAGAAGAAGAGCAGTTCTTC	CAKRRLAGEEEQFF	.	TRBV2	TRBD2	TRBJ2-1
TGTGCCAGCGGAGACAGTTCCTACGAGCAGTACTTC	CASGDSSYEQYF	.	TRBV9	.	TRBJ2-7
TGTGCCAGCAGCTTCCTCAACACTGAAGCTTTCTTT	CASSFLNTEAFF	.	TRBV5-4	.	TRBJ1-1
TGCGCCAGCAGCCAAGATTGGGGACAGGGGGCAGATACGCAGTATTTT	CASSQDWGQGADTQYF	.	TRBV4-3	TRBD1	TRBJ2-3
TGTGCCAGCAGGGCTGGGGAGGCTGGCACTGAAGCTTTCTTT	CASRAGEAGTEAFF	.	TRBV2	.	TRBJ1-1
TGCAGCGTTGATGGTGGTAGCGGGTTCTACAATGAGCAGTTCTTC	CSVDGGSGFYNEQFF	.	TRBV29-1	TRBD2	TRBJ2-1
TGTGCCAGCAGATCGAGTAATGAAAAACTGTTTTTT	CASRSSNEKLFF	.	TRBV27	.	TRBJ1-4
TGTGCCAGGGGAGGGGATGGGGCCAACGTCCTGACTTTC	CARGGDGANVLTF	.	TRBV5-7	TRBD2	TRBJ2-6
TGTGCCATCAGTCCGTTGAGGGACAGGTCAAGGGAGCAGTACTTC	CAISPLRDRSREQYF	.	TRBV10-3	TRBD1	TRBJ2-5
TGCGCCAGCAGCCAAGTGTCAAGGGGTATAGATCAGCCCCAGCATTTT	CASSQVSRGIDQPQHF	.	TRBV4-1	.	TRBJ1-5
TGTGCCAGCAGCCTCAATGACAGGGGGCAGGAGCCCCAGCATTTT	CASSLNDRGQEPQHF	once	TRBV9	TRBD1	TRBJ1-5
TGTGCCAGCAGCCAATTCGGGGAGAACACTGAAGCTTTCTTT	CASSQFGENTEAFF	.	TRBV14	.	TRBJ1-1
TGCGCCAGCAGCTTGGGCCGGGAATTTGAAGCTTTCTTT	CASSLGREFEAFF	.	TRBV5-1	.	TRBJ1-1
TGTGCCAGCAGATATGGGGGACTAGTGACAGATACGCAGTATTTT	CASRYGGLVTDTQYF	.	TRBV28	TRBD2	TRBJ2-3
TGTGCCAGCAGCTTCGGGACTAGCAATGAGCAGTTCTTC	CASSFGTSNEQFF	.	TRBV13	TRBD2	TRBJ2-1
TGTGCCAGCAGCTTGGGCAGAAGCTCTGGAAACACCATATATTTT	CASSLGRSSGNTIYF	.	TRBV5-6	.	TRBJ1-3
TGTGCCAGCAGTCTAGGAGAAAAGGACGAGCAGTACTTC	CASSLGEKDEQYF	.	TRBV6-4	.	TRBJ2-7
TGTGCCAGCAGTTTTGGCCCTTCCTACGAGCAGTACTTC	CASSFGPSYEQYF	.	TRBV27	.	TRBJ2-7